Below are 16 T cell receptor beta chains sequenced from a single sample in a study of T cell changes during pregnancy in multiple sclerosis. Some clones are missing from TCRdb's copy, which holds only in-frame ones; the method was immunoSEQ multiplex PCR. This table holds more than 55,000 clones, 90% found once. Specimen: peripheral blood, collected in the third trimester of pregnancy. Every receptor here comes from a female donor in good health, enrolled as a control in a pregnancy study.

The chain combines TRBV30 with TRBJ1-1; D gene ambiguous. The V end was cut by 0 bases, the J end by 7 bases, with 9 bases between. The CDR3 is 12 residues long. In germline, CDR1 is GTSNPN, CDR2 SVGIG (reference sequence). DNA for the CDR3: TGTGCCTGGAGTGTACGTTTCAGTGAAGCTTTCTTT. It encodes CAWSVRFSEAFF.

This chain uses TRBV18 with TRBJ1-1; TRBD1 aligns across 11 bases. CDR3 length equals 15 residues. The germline gives CDR1 KGHSH, CDR2 LQKENI. V dropped 3 bases and J dropped 4; count of bases not matched to a gene: 4. The CDR3 here is CASSPGTGGSTEAFF. For the CDR3, the DNA is TGTGCCAGCTCACCCGGGACAGGGGGATCCACTGAAGCTTTCTTT.

In DNA, the CDR3 is TGTGCCAGCAGCTTAGTGGCGGGAGACGATTTGGGCACAGATACGCAGTATTTT. Residues: CASSLVAGDDLGTDTQYF. This sequence joins TRBV7-6 and TRBJ2-3, with 7 bases lining up with TRBD2. The CDR3 sequence is 18 residues long. Germline CDR1 and CDR2: SGHVS and FNYEAQ. J lost 1 base, V lost 1 base, and 11 bases had no gene match.

This chain uses TRBV2 with TRBJ1-5; 9 bases line up with TRBD1. CDR1 is SNHLY, CDR2 FYNNEI, per germline. The CDR3 runs to 15 residues. The V gene end was trimmed by 5 bases and the J gene end by 6 bases; junction bases not matched to a gene: 8. The CDR3 DNA reads TGTGCCAGCAGTCTCGGGACAGGGAAGGTTCAGCCCCAGCATTTT. Translation gives CASSLGTGKVQPQHF.

This chain connects TRBV21-1 to TRBJ2-3; the table names TRBD2, a call not compared with the DNA. TRBV21-1 constitutes a pseudogene. The CDR3 consists of 14 residues. The chain's CDR3 is CASSSGRSTDTQYF. The CDR3, as DNA: TGTGCCAGCAGCAGCGGGAGGAGCACAGATACGCAGTATTTT.

The J gene is TRBJ2-7, the V gene TRBV19; the D is unclear. This CDR3 has 13 amino acids. Germline V lookup: CDR1 LNHDA, CDR2 SQIVND (reference sequence). V lost 2 bases and J lost 5, with 10 bases in between. CDR3 sequence (DNA): TGTGCCAGTAGTATAAACAGAGTTGACGAGCAGTACTTC. Protein sequence: CASSINRVDEQYF.

The chain links TRBV2 to TRBJ1-4; D remains ambiguous. Germline assignment: CDR1 SNHLY and CDR2 FYNNEI. Trimming shortened V by 1 base and J by 0 bases, and 3 bases separated the two germline ends. The length of the CDR3 is 14 residues. CDR3 DNA: TGTGCCAGCAGTGAAGGAGCAACTAATGAAAAACTGTTTTTT. This encodes CASSEGATNEKLFF.

V is TRBV7-6 and J is TRBJ2-2; 14 bases map to TRBD2. The V segment lost 1 base and the J segment 3 bases; nucleotides outside the gene matches: 4. The CDR3 covers 18 residues. Germline-derived CDR1 and CDR2 are SGHVS and FNYEAQ. The CDR3 region is CASSLGLAGGPHTGELFF. DNA for the CDR3: TGTGCCAGCAGCTTAGGACTAGCGGGGGGGCCCCACACCGGGGAGCTGTTTTTT.

J is TRBJ1-2 and V is TRBV27; D remains unclear. The germline V gene encodes CDR1 MNHEY and CDR2 SMNVEV (reference sequence). The V end lost 5 bases, the J end lost 0 bases, and 10 bases lay between the germline ends. The CDR3 is made up of 14 amino acids. This chain's CDR3 is CASSLDGANYGYTF. The CDR3 DNA follows: TGTGCCAGCAGTCTAGACGGGGCTAACTATGGCTACACCTTC.

This clone was seen just once. The chain links TRBV19 to TRBJ1-1; D unclear. The CDR3 runs to 13 residues. V was trimmed by 5 bases and J by 0 bases, leaving 7 bases between them. Germline lookup yields CDR1 LNHDA and CDR2 SQIVND (reference sequence). CDR3 DNA: TGTGCCAGTAGTGCGGACTTGAACACTGAAGCTTTCTTT. Protein sequence: CASSADLNTEAFF.

The chain is built from TRBV19 and TRBJ2-1, with 7 bases fitting TRBD1. Germline lookup yields CDR1 LNHDA and CDR2 SQIVND (reference sequence). The CDR3 spans 15 residues. The V and J ends lost 5 bases and 0 bases, in that order; junction bases with no gene match: 4. CDR3 nucleotides: TGTGCCAGTAGTTCCTCAGGGGGCTCCTACAATGAGCAGTTCTTC. Its translation: CASSSSGGSYNEQFF.

This clone was seen a few times. The rearrangement uses TRBV2 and TRBJ2-3; a possible D gene is TRBD1 (5 bases). V dropped 1 base and J dropped 2 bases, with 13 bases sitting between them. Germline V gene lookup returns CDR1 SNHLY and CDR2 FYNNEI. CDR3 length: 16 amino acids. CDR3 residues: CASSEEGAFYTDTQYF. The CDR3 DNA is TGTGCCAGCAGTGAAGAAGGGGCTTTCTACACAGATACGCAGTATTTT.

This chain joins TRBV30 and TRBJ2-7; no clear D. The CDR3 is made up of 13 amino acids. Germline-derived CDR1 and CDR2 are GTSNPN and SVGIG (reference sequence). V was clipped by 0 bases and J by 0 bases, with 6 bases between them. CDR3 loop: CAWSVESSYEQYF. CDR3 coding DNA: TGTGCCTGGAGTGTTGAGAGCTCCTACGAGCAGTACTTC.

The V call is TRBV19, the J call TRBJ2-5; tentatively, D is TRBD1 (5 bases). The V gene lost 8 bases and the J gene lost 6 bases, with 16 bases spanning the gap. Germline lookup yields CDR1 LNHDA and CDR2 SQIVND (reference sequence). The CDR3 runs to 13 residues. The CDR3 DNA reads as TGTGCCAGTCAAGGAACAGGCGGACAGACCCAGTACTTC. Translation gives CASQGTGGQTQYF. Looking up the rest from reference TRBV19 and TRBJ2-5 gives the full variable domain: DGGITQSPKYLFRKEGQNVTLSCEQNLNHDAMYWYRQDPGQGLRLIYYSQIVNDFQKGDIAEGYSVSREKKESFPLTVTSAQKNPTAFYLCASQGTGGQTQYFGPGTRLLVL.

This clone showed up just a few times. The CDR3 loop reads CASSQVGPRGETQYF. CDR3 DNA sequence: TGTGCCAGCAGCCAAGTAGGCCCCAGGGGAGAGACCCAGTACTTC. The chain recombines TRBV14 with TRBJ2-5; tentative D call: TRBD1 (6 bases). The CDR3 spans 15 residues. V lost 1 base to trimming and J lost 4 bases, with 13 bases between them. Looked up from germline, CDR1 is SGHDN and CDR2 is FVKESK.

This chain connects TRBV5-4 to TRBJ2-5; D might be TRBD1 (5 bases). The J call may be incorrect, as the DNA end agrees better with TRBJ2-7. This CDR3 spans 13 amino acids. Germline lookup yields CDR1 SGHNT and CDR2 YYREEE (reference sequence). CDR3 sequence (DNA): TGTGCCAGCAGCTTGCAGGGTACCTACGAGCAGTACTTC. Its translation is CASSLQGTYEQYF.